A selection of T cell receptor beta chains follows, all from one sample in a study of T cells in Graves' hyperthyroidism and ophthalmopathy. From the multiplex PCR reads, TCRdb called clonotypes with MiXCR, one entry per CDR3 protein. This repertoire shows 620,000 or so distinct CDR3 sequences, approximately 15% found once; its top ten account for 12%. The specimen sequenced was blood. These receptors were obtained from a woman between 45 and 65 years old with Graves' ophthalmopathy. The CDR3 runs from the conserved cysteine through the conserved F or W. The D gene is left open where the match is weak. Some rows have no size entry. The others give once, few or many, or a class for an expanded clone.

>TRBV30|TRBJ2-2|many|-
TGTGCCTGGAGTGTACCTTTACGGCTAGCGAGTAACGCCGGGGAGCTGTTTTTT
CAWSVPLRLASNAGELFF
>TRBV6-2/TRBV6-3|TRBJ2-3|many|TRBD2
TGTGCCAGCAGAGCGGGAGGCCCCACAGATACGCAGTATTTT
CASRAGGPTDTQYF
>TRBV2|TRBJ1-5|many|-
TGTGCCAGCAGTGACGGGGTAGGCAATCAGCCCCAGCATTTT
CASSDGVGNQPQHF
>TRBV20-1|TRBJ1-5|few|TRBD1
TGCAGTGCTAGACCCTCGACAGGGACTTATAGCAATCAGCCCCAGCATTTT
CSARPSTGTYSNQPQHF
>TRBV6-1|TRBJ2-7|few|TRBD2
TGTGCCAGCAGTTCCAGCCTAGCGGGCCAGAACTACGAGCAGTACTTC
CASSSSLAGQNYEQYF
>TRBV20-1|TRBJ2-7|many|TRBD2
TGCAGTGCTAGCGGTCTAGCGGGCGACTACGAGCAGTACTTC
CSASGLAGDYEQYF
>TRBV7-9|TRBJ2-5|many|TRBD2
TGTGCCAGCAGCCCCTCGGGGGGTAAACTAGTGGGGCAAGAGACCCAGTACTTC
CASSPSGGKLVGQETQYF
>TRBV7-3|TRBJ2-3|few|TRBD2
TGTGCCAGCAGCTTATTATTAGCGGGCCCAGATACGCAGTATTTT
CASSLLLAGPDTQYF
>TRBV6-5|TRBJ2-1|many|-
TGTGCCAGCAGTTACTCAGGGATTGAGCAGTTCTTC
CASSYSGIEQFF
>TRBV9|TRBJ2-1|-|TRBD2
TGTGCCAGCAGCGTAGGCGGGACTAGCGGGGCAAGGGGTTACAATGAGCAGTTCTTC
CASSVGGTSGARGYNEQFF
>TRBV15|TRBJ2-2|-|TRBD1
TGTGCCACCAGCAGAGATGGCAGGGGGCTCACCGGGGAGCTGTTTTTT
CATSRDGRGLTGELFF
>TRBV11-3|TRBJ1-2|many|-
TGTGCCAGCAGCCGAAACTTGGAATATGGCTACACCTTC
CASSRNLEYGYTF
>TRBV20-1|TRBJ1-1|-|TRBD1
TGCAGTGCTAGTAGGGACAGTTCATTAGGGGCCGAAGCTTTCTTT
CSASRDSSLGAEAFF
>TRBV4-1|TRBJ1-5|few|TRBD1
TGCGCCAGCAGCCAAGTTCCGGGACAGGGGAAGGATCAGCCCCAGCATTTT
CASSQVPGQGKDQPQHF
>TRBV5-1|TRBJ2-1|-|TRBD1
TGCGCCAGCAGCGACGGGACAGCATACAATGAGCAGTTCTTC
CASSDGTAYNEQFF
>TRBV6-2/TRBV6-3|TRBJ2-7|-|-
TGTGCCAGCAGCCCGGACTTCCACGAGCAGTACTTC
CASSPDFHEQYF
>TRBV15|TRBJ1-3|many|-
TGTGCCACCAGCAGAGATCCACAGGGCAGGCCTGGAAACACCATATATTTT
CATSRDPQGRPGNTIYF
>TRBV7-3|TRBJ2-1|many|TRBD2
TGTGCCAGCAGCTCCCGGCTAGCGGGAACCGATGAGCAGTTCTTC
CASSSRLAGTDEQFF
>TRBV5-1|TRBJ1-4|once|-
TGCGCCAGCAGCTTGATCTCGGCAACTGAAAAACTGTTTTTT
CASSLISATEKLFF
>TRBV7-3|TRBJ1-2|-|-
TGTGCCAGCAGCTTAGAGCATTCGGGTGGCTACACCTTC
CASSLEHSGGYTF
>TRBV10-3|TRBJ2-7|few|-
TGTGCCATCAGGGGGTACGTGGCAGGGTCTGAGAGCTACGAGCAGTACTTC
CAIRGYVAGSESYEQYF
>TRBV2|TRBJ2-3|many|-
TGTGCCAGCAGTGAAGTTGGGGGAGGAGCGGATACGCAGTATTTT
CASSEVGGGADTQYF
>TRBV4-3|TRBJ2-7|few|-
TGCGCCAGCAGCCAAACGGCGGCCTACGAGCAGTACTTC
CASSQTAAYEQYF
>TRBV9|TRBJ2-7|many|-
TGTGCCAGCAGCGTAGGCGGACAGCCCTACGAGCAGTACTTC
CASSVGGQPYEQYF
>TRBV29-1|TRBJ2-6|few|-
TGCAGCGTTGAATTCAGCTCTGGGGCCAACGTCCTGACTTTC
CSVEFSSGANVLTF
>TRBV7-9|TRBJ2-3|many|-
TGTGCCAGCAGCTTCAGGGGAGATACGCAGTATTTT
CASSFRGDTQYF
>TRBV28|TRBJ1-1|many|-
TGTGCCAGCACCTCCAGGGGAGGGGACACTGAAGCTTTCTTT
CASTSRGGDTEAFF
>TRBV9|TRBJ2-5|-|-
TGTGCCAGCAGCGTAGAGGGCATTCACACGTACCAAGAGACCCAGTACTTC
CASSVEGIHTYQETQYF
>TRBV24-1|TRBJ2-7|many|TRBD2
TGTGCCACCAGTGACCCCAGCGGGGAGAGCTCCTACGAGCAGTACTTC
CATSDPSGESSYEQYF
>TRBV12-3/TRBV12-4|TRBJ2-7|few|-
TGTGCCAGCAGCCCGGGACTCCGACGGTACGAGCAGTACTTC
CASSPGLRRYEQYF
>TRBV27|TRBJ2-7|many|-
TGTGCCAGCAGCCCTCGTCCAGACAGCAACTACGAGCAGTACTTC
CASSPRPDSNYEQYF
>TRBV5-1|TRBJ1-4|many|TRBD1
TGCGCCAGCAGCGGTACCGGGACAGGGTATAATGAAAAACTGTTTTTT
CASSGTGTGYNEKLFF
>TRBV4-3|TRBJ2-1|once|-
TGCGCCAGCAGCCTTTCTAGGAAGGGGTCCTACAATGAGCAGTTCTTC
CASSLSRKGSYNEQFF
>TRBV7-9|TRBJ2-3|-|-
TGTGCCAGCAGCCCCCAGGGGCGTAGCACAGATACGCAGTATTTT
CASSPQGRSTDTQYF
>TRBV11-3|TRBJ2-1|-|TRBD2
TGTGCCAGCAGCTTACTGCGGGAGAAGGCCCATGAGCAGTTCTTC
CASSLLREKAHEQFF
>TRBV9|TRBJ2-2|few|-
TGTGCCAGCAGCCCCGGGCAAAGGTCGAACACCGGGGAGCTGTTTTTT
CASSPGQRSNTGELFF
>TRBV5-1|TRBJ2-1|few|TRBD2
TGCGCCAGCAGCTCCATCCTAGCGGGAGTCAGCGCCTACAATGAGCAGTTCTTC
CASSSILAGVSAYNEQFF
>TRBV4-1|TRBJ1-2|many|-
TGCGCCAGCAGCCCCGTGCCCGGGGAGACGTATGGCTACACCTTC
CASSPVPGETYGYTF
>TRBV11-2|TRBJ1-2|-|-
TGTGCCAGCAGCTCCCTTAAGAGCTATGGCTACACCTTC
CASSSLKSYGYTF
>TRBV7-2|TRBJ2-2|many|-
TGTGCCAGCTCATCCCTCAGGACCGGGGAGCTGTTTTTT
CASSSLRTGELFF
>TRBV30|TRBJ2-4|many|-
TGTGCCTGGAGTGTAGGCGCCGACATTCAGTACTTC
CAWSVGADIQYF
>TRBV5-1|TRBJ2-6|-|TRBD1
TGCGCCAGCAGCTTGGGGACAGGGCCCCCTGGGGCCAACGTCCTGACTTTC
CASSLGTGPPGANVLTF
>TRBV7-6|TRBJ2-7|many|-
TGTGCCAGCAGCTTAGGTGCCAGGGGCAGGGGATTAACCTACGAGCAGTACTTC
CASSLGARGRGLTYEQYF
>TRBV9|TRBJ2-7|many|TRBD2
TGTGCCAGCAGCGTAGCTGGGACTAGCGGGCCATCCGAGCAGTACTTC
CASSVAGTSGPSEQYF
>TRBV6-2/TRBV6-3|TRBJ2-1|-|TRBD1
TGTGCCAGCAGTTACCCGACAGGGTTCTCCTACAATGAGCAGTTCTTC
CASSYPTGFSYNEQFF
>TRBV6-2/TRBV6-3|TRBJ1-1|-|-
TGTGCCAGCAGTTACCGGGTGGCTGAAGCTTTCTTT
CASSYRVAEAFF
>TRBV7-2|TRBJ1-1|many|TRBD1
TGTGCCAGCAGCCGACAGGGAGGTTACACTGAAGCTTTCTTT
CASSRQGGYTEAFF
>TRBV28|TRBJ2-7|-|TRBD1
TGTGCCAGCAGTCCATTTACAGGGGGAGACGAGCAGTACTTC
CASSPFTGGDEQYF
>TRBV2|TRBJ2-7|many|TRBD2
TGTGCCAGCGGACCTTTAGCGGGGGCACCCTACGAGCAGTACTTC
CASGPLAGAPYEQYF
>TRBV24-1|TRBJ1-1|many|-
TGTGCCACCAGTGATTTGGACGGCGGTGAAGCTTTCTTT
CATSDLDGGEAFF
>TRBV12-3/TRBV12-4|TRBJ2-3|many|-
TGTGCCAGCAGTATCCCCTTCCGCACAGATACGCAGTATTTT
CASSIPFRTDTQYF